This TCR beta chain is from a study of PD-1 blockade in mismatch repair-deficient tumors. In the study overall: Enrolled about 2013-2017, patients had progressing, pretreated mismatch repair-deficient cancers of 12 to 13 types.

Assay used: immunoSEQ multiplex PCR; TCRdb lists only in-frame clones, some missing. The sample shows about 49,000 clones, around 77% of them seen only once. The TCR-sequenced patients were a few responders to pembrolizumab. Per germline, CDR1 SGHRS and CDR2 YFSETQ. The CDR3 is 15 amino acids. Overall study results and limits: Tumor-resident clones, often undetectable pretreatment in blood, expanded then contracted after pembrolizumab.

With respect to this clone: As yet, its antigen is unknown. Germline and junction disagree at one end, which may indicate a read error.

The chain joins TRBV5-1 to TRBJ1-4; D is undetermined. The source material was PBMCs, sampled before pembrolizumab treatment. The TCR comes from an adult with mismatch repair-deficient cancer. The CDR3 nucleotides read TGCGCCAGCAGCTTGGGAGGGTCAGGAGCCGAAGCCCGGTATTTT. It specifies CASSLGGSGAEARYF.